This T cell receptor beta chain originates from a study of T cell responses to AZD1222 COVID-19 vaccine. Study outcomes and limitations: It was only after the peak T cell response that any repertoires were sampled. Just a handful of AZD1222 recipients tested seropositive at baseline.

This clone came up once. Its antigen is not identified. Trimming cost V 0 bases and J 7 bases, with 16 bases left between them. The CDR3 has 16 residues. Germline lookup yields CDR1 SGHTS and CDR2 YDEGEE. Assay: immunoSEQ multiplex PCR; the TCRdb copy retains only in-frame clones and omits some. The data hold roughly 66,000 clones, with 70% to 90% observed a single time. Source: peripheral blood, taken 28 days after the second dose of the MenACWY control vaccine. The sequence came from an adult who received the MenACWY meningococcal vaccine as a control. V is TRBV5-8 and J is TRBJ2-2; tentative D call: TRBD1 (8 bases). The CDR3 loop reads CASSLEITGGDGELFF. The CDR3 nucleotides read TGTGCCAGCAGCTTGGAAATCACAGGGGGGGACGGGGAGCTGTTTTTT.